This entry describes one T cell receptor beta chain. Its antigen is unknown. The sample holds other DNA sequences that translate to the same CDR3. These data originate in a study of shared clonotypes between healthy human individuals. General study findings and limits: Among several donors, roughly 5% of naive CD4 clonotypes were found in common.

V lost 4 bases to trimming and J lost 4 bases, with 8 bases between them. The CDR3 sequence is 11 residues long. Germline V gives CDR1 SQVTM, CDR2 ANQGSEA. Clones were read by immunoSEQ multiplex PCR, and TCRdb kept only the in-frame ones, dropping some. Of over 1.4 million clones listed, roughly 97% are singletons. The rearrangement joins TRBV29-1 to TRBJ2-7; perhaps TRBD1 as D (6 bases). Material for sequencing was naive CD4+ T cells sorted from blood. Regarding subset: CD45RA+ positively selected. The TCR comes from a man aged 30 to 45 in good health. This CDR3 is CSVGTVYEQYF. For the CDR3, the DNA is TGCAGCGTTGGGACAGTTTACGAGCAGTACTTC.